This T cell receptor beta chain appears in the sequencing data of a study of blood T cell repertoires in COVID-19. The overall study: Specimens from acute and convalescent COVID-19 originated in the United States, Italy and Spain. Sources were T cells, B-cell-depleted T cells, or PBMCs; the material itself was cDNA or gDNA.

From germline, CDR1 is SGHTA and CDR2 FQGNSA. This CDR3 has 14 amino acids. With V trimmed by 4 bases and J by 5 bases, 4 bases remained unmatched. Methods used by the authors: Quantification of nucleated cells was approximated via reference gene primer amplification. The assay was immunoSEQ multiplex PCR, and TCRdb's table has in-frame clones only and misses some. D and trimming were read from the DNA, whereas the V and J calls and clone size are those reported in that table. This repertoire shows some 530,000 clones, 80% to 90% found once; its top ten account for 3% to 3.5%. The sequenced material came from peripheral blood. The sequence was obtained from a human donor in a cohort sampled during active COVID-19. The rearrangement links TRBV7-2 to TRBJ1-2; 10 bases are a match to TRBD1. CDR3 sequence reads: CASSSGTGEYGYTF. The CDR3 DNA follows: TGTGCCAGCAGCTCTGGGACAGGGGAGTATGGCTACACCTTC.